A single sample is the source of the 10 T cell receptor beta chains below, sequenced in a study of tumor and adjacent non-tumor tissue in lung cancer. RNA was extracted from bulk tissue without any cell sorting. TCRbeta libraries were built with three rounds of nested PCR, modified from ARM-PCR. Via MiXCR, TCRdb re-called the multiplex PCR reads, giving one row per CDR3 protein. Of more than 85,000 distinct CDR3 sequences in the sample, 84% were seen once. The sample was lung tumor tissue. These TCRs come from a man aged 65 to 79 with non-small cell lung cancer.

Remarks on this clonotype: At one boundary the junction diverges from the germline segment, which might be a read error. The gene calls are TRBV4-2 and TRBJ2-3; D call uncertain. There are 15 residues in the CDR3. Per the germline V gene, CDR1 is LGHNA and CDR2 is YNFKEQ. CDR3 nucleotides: TGTGCCAGCAGCCAAGATCGCCGAACCACAGACACGCACTATTTT. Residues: CASSQDRRTTDTHYF.

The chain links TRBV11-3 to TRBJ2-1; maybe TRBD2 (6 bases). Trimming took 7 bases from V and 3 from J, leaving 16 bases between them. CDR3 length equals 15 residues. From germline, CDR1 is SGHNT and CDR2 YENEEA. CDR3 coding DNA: TGTGCCAGCACCTCTGGGGGGTGGGGCTACAATGAGCAGTTCTTC. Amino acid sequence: CASTSGGWGYNEQFF.

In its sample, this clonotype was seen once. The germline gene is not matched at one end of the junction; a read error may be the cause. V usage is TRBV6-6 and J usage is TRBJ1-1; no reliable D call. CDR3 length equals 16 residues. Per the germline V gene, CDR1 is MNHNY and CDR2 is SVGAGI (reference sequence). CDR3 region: CAKRRGFGRYRTVAFF. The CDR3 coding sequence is TGTGCCAAGAGAAGAGGGTTCGGTAGATACCGCACTGTAGCTTTCTTT.

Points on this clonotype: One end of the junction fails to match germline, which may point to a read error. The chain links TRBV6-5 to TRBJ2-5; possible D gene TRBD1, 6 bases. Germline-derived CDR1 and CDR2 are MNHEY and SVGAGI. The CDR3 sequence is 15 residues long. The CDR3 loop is CASSYIGTGTGTQSF. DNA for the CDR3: TGTGCCAGCAGTTATATCGGTACGGGAACAGGGACCCAGAGCTTC.

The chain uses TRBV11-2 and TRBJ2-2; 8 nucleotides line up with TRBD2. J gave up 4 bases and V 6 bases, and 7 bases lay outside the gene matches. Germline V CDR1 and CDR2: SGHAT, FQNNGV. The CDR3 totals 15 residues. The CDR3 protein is CASRPLAGGTGELFF. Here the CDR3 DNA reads TGTGCCAGCAGACCCCTAGCGGGTGGCACCGGGGAGCTGTTTTTT.

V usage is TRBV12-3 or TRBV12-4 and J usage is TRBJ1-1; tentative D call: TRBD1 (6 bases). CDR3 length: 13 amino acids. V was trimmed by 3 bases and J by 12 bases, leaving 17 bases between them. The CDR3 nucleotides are TGTGCCAGCAGTTTTCGGGACACACGGACAACTTTCTTT. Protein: CASSFRDTRTTFF.

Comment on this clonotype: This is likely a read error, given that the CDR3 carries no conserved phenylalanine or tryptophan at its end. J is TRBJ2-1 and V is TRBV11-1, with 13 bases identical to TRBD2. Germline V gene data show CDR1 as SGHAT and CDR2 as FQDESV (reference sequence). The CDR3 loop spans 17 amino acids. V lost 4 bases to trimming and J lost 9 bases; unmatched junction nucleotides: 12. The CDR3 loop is CASSSARLAGGLIEQFL. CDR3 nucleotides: TGTGCCAGCAGCTCAGCCCGACTAGCGGGGGGTCTCATTGAGCAGTTCTTG.

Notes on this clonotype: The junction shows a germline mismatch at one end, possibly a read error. The chain's CDR3 is CSGRDGETGDSNTEAFF. The CDR3 DNA is TGCAGTGGTAGAGATGGCGAGACAGGGGACTCGAACACTGAGGCTTTCTTT. The chain employs TRBV20-1 and TRBJ1-1; TRBD1 matches 8 bases. The length of the CDR3 is 17 residues. Germline values: CDR1 DFQATT, CDR2 SNEGSKA (reference sequence).

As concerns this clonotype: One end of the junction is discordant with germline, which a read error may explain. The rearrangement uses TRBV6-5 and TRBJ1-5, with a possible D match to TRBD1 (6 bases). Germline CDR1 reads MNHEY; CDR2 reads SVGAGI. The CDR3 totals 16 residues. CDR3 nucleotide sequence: TGTGCTAGCAGTACCCGGGTGGGGGCAACGGGTCAGCCCCAGCTTTTT. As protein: CASSTRVGATGQPQLF.

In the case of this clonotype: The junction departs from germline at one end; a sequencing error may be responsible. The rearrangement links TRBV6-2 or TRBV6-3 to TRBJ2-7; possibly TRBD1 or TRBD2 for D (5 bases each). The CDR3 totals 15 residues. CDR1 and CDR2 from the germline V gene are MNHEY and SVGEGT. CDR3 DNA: TGTGCCAGCAGTTACTCTATGGTGGGACCGGTCGAGGAGTACTTC. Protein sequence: CASSYSMVGPVEEYF.